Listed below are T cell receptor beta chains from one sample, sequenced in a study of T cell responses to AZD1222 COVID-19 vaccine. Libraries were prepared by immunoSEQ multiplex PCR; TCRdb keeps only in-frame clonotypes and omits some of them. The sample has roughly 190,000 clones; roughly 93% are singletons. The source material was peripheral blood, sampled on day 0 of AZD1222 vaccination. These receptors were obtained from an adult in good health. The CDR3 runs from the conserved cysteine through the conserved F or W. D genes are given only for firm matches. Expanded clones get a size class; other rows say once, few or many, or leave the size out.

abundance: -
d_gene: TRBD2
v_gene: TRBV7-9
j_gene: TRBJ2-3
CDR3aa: CASSGGSLAHDTQYF
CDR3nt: TGTGCCAGCAGCGGGGGGTCACTAGCGCACGATACGCAGTATTTT

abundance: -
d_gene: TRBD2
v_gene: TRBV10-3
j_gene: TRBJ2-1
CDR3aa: CAISVSSGYNEQFF
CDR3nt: TGTGCCATCAGTGTGTCTAGCGGTTACAATGAGCAGTTCTTC

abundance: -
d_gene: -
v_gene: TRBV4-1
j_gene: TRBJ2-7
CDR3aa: CASSQEGTFPYEQYF
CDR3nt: TGCGCCAGCAGCCAAGAGGGGACATTTCCCTACGAGCAGTACTTC

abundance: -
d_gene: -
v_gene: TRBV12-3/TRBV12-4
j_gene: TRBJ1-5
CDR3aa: CASSRVGNQPQHF
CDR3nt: TGTGCCAGCAGTAGGGTTGGGAATCAGCCCCAGCATTTT

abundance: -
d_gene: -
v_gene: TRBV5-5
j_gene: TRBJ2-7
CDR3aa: CASSLSSSYEQYF
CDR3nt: TGTGCCAGCAGCTTGTCTAGCTCCTACGAGCAGTACTTC

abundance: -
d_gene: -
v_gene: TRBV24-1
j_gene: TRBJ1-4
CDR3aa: CATSDPSPGSEKLFF
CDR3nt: TGTGCCACCAGTGACCCCTCTCCGGGATCTGAAAAACTGTTTTTT

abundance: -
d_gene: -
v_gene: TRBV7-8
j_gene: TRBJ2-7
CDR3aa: CASSLTIRSYEQYF
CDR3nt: TGTGCCAGCAGCTTAACCATACGATCCTACGAGCAGTACTTC

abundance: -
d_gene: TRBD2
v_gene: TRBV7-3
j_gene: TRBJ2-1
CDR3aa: CASSLGLGSYNEQFF
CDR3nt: TGTGCCAGCAGCTTAGGACTAGGTTCGTACAATGAGCAGTTCTTC

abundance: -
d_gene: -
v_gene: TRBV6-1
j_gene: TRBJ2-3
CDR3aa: CASSDLTGKGGTTDTQYF
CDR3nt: TGTGCCAGCAGTGACCTTACAGGGAAGGGGGGGACCACAGATACGCAGTATTTT

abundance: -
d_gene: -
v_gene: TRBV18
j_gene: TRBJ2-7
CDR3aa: CASSPRTDSYEQYF
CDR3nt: TGTGCCAGCTCACCGAGGACGGATTCCTACGAGCAGTACTTC

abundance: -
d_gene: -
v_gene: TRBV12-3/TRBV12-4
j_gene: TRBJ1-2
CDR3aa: CASRTDGNYGYTF
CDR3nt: TGTGCCAGCAGAACCGACGGGAACTATGGCTACACCTTC

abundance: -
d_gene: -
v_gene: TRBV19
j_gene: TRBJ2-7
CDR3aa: CASSTDFSSSYEQYF
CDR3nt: TGTGCCAGTAGTACTGATTTTTCGAGCTCCTACGAGCAGTACTTC

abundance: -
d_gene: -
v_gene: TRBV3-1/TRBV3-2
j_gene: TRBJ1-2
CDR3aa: CASSQARAKSGYTF
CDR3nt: TGTGCCAGCAGCCAGGCCAGGGCTAAGTCTGGCTACACCTTC

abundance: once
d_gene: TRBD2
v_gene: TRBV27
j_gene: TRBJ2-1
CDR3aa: CASSLRRGGIYNEQFF
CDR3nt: TGTGCCAGCAGTTTACGGCGGGGGGGCATCTACAATGAGCAGTTCTTC

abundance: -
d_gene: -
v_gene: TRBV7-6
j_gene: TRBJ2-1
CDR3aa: CASSLGGASYNEQFF
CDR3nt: TGTGCCAGCAGCTTAGGCGGGGCCTCCTACAATGAGCAGTTCTTC

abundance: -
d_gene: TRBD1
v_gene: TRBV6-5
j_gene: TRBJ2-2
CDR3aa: CASRPDRGTGELFF
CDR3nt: TGTGCCAGCAGACCCGACAGGGGCACCGGGGAGCTGTTTTTT

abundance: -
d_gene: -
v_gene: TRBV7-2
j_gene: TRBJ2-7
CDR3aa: CASSLGDGNNYEQYF
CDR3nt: TGTGCCAGCAGCTTAGGGGACGGGAATAATTACGAGCAGTACTTC

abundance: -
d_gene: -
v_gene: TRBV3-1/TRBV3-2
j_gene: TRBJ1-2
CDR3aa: CASSQDPGFRGYTF
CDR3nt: TGTGCCAGCAGCCAAGATCCGGGGTTCCGGGGCTACACCTTC

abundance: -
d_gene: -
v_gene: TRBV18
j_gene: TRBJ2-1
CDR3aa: CASSPREDRGDEQFF
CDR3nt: TGTGCCAGCTCACCAAGGGAAGATAGGGGGGATGAGCAGTTCTTC

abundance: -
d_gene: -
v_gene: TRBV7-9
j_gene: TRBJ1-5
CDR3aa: CASSLAGGSSNQPQHF
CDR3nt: TGTGCCAGCAGCTTAGCGGGAGGGAGTAGCAATCAGCCCCAGCATTTT

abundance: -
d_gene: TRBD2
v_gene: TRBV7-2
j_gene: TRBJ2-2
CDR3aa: CASSSRGTSGGTGELFF
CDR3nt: TGTGCCAGCAGCTCAAGAGGGACTAGCGGGGGAACCGGGGAGCTGTTTTTT

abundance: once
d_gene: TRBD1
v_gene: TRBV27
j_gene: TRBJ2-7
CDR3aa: CASSLSPTGNEQYF
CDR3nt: TGTGCCAGCAGTTTATCACCGACAGGGAACGAGCAGTACTTC

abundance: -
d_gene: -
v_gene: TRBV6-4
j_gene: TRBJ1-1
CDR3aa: CASSKGHNTEAFF
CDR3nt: TGTGCCAGCAGTAAAGGACACAACACTGAAGCTTTCTTT

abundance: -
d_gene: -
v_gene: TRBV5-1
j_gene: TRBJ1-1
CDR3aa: CASSLGGNLMNTEAFF
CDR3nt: TGCGCCAGCAGCTTGGGGGGGAACCTCATGAACACTGAAGCTTTCTTT